This T cell receptor (beta chain) was sequenced during a study of vaccination and CD4 T cells after COVID-19. Study details: Stimulation of cells relied on overlapping spike peptides derived from SARS-CoV-2, HCoV-NL63, HCoV-OC43 and HCoV-229E.

Notes on the study in general: Convalescent patients were relatively few, and early post-infection timepoints were missing.

Turning to this clonotype: Its antigen is unidentified.

Indicated treatment: approximately nine-day PBMC culture with coronavirus spike peptide pools or control peptides (ViraFEST assay). ViraFEST relied on peptide pools to expand antigen-specific T cells; the TCRs were sequenced afterward. V shed 5 bases and J shed 4 bases, with 10 bases lying between them. The CDR3 spans 13 residues. Per the germline V gene, CDR1 is SGHNT and CDR2 is YYREEE (reference sequence). An Oncomine TCR Beta short-read assay was used to sequence the DNA from cultured CD4+ T cells. TCRdb re-called the PCR reads with MiXCR, one entry per CDR3 protein. The repertoire holds fewer than 12,000 distinct CDR3 sequences, with 50% to 60% as singletons.

This TCR derives from a human donor who had recovered from COVID-19. The sample consisted of CD4+ T cells from blood, cultured in vitro. The chain is built from TRBV5-4 and TRBJ2-1; D is perhaps TRBD1 (5 bases). The CDR3 region is CASSQDTYNEQFF. The CDR3 nucleotides read TGTGCCAGCAGTCAGGACACTTACAATGAGCAGTTCTTC.